The source of this T cell receptor beta chain is a study of Graves' ophthalmopathy and Graves' hyperthyroidism. New diagnoses, under 2 months' duration, and ages 18 to 65 characterized the hyperthyroidism patients. Study-level results: The model achieved around 67% sensitivity and approximately 74% specificity for ophthalmopathy progression.

Points on this clonotype: What it recognizes is unknown.

Germline values: CDR1 SGHRS, CDR2 YFSETQ. The CDR3 spans 15 residues. Trimming took 1 base from V and 11 from J; bases not matched to a gene: 11. Amplification of the TCR beta CDR3 regions used RNA transcripts (as template). A first-round RT-PCR used HTBI primers, followed by a second-round multiplex PCR. TCRdb called the multiplex PCR reads again in MiXCR, with one record for every CDR3 protein. The sample shows over a million distinct CDR3 sequences, 35% to 45% of them seen only once. Sample: peripheral blood or thyroid tissue (not recorded which). The chain carries TRBV5-1 and TRBJ2-2; 7 bases align to TRBD1. This TCR derives from an adult man with Graves' hyperthyroidism. The CDR3 coding sequence is TGCGCCAGCAGCTTGTTCGGAACAGGGGAAGACGAGCTGTTTTTT. It specifies CASSLFGTGEDELFF.